The source of this T cell receptor (beta chain) is a study of identical twins listed by TCRdb under 2016. In terms of the full investigation: The study deep-sequenced TCR alpha and beta repertoires from monozygotic twins, unrelated adults of various ages and cord blood to test whether fetal clonotypes persist. To rule out contamination, the twin experiments were replicated at different times with different library preparation protocols. Overall results and qualifications from the work: A weaker excess of twin sharing was found in beta out-of-frame sequences because the signal-to-noise ratio was lowered by fewer shared sequences. Out-of-frame TCR alpha sharing in monozygotic twins was systematically underestimated by recombination models, whereas sharing between unrelated individuals was in agreement with the recombination models. Compared with coincidental sharing between unrelated individuals, out-of-frame TCR alpha sequences shared between twins had an excess of sequences with low generation probability. Abundant cord blood beta clonotypes had fewer insertions, young adult naive repertoires showed a similar but weaker trend, and memory repertoires showed no such trend. Because the same donors could not be followed over many years, the conclusions depended on cross-sectional statistical analysis. Invariant T cells such as MAIT and iNKT could partly confound zero-insertion analyses, though diverse VJ usage argued against this for most clonotypes.

Library method: 5' RACE. TCRdb names Illumina HiSeq 2000 as the instrument used. Template switching added a universal primer binding site, and the final cDNA carried a unique molecular identifier that allowed TCR cDNA molecules to be counted accurately. Specific primers in the conserved constant-segment region were used to synthesize first-strand cDNA for the TCR alpha and beta chains. To control for contamination, each cDNA library was double barcoded with a SMART-Mk sample barcode plus Illumina barcodes. TruSeq adapter sequences and Illumina sample barcodes were added in two successive PCR steps. Sequencing of the TCR alpha and beta cDNA libraries was done on the Illumina HiSeq platform using custom primers. The authors processed their data as follows. Unique molecular identifiers were extracted from raw reads with MiGEC, and CDR3 positions were determined with MiXCR. Recombination models were inferred per individual with the repgenHMM and IGoR tools using an EM algorithm. Shared clonotype analysis was performed with the tcR package in R, normalizing sharing by the product of cloneset sizes. To study raw recombination free of thymic and clonal selection effects, out-of-frame nonproductive sequences were analyzed. In TCRdb, the public reads were trimmed at Q25 with fastp and aligned with MiXCR, with productive beta chains retained. Under each unique CDR3 protein, matching rows form one entry showing the most common genes and DNA. None of the V and J calls come from the authors' own analysis; TCRdb made them. The sample table holds 690,000 or so distinct CDR3 sequences, of which over 8.5% were seen once. The ten largest make up 0.98% of the sample.

Every donor was a healthy Caucasian. Three pairs of female monozygotic twins, all aged roughly 18 to 30 years, made up the twin cohort. RNA for TCR libraries was isolated from peripheral blood mononuclear cells. Only a few counts were recorded for this clonotype. The clone's antigen remains unknown. Base qualities are not provided; no much larger clone lies one nucleotide away. Trimming removed 3 bases from V and 1 base from J; the gene matches leave 12 bases unexplained. In the germline V gene, CDR1 corresponds to KGHDR and CDR2 to SFDVKD. The CDR3 covers 20 residues, taking in both the cysteine and the phenylalanine. Of all the DNA, just the CDR3 is kept, 60 bases in frame from base 1. The data also belong to a second study, concerning yellow fever vaccine responses in identical twins. As that second study puts it: The authors reported that the T cell response to vaccination in identical twins appeared partly convergent and partly personalized. Focusing on identical twins, the study followed the T cell clones that responded to the vaccine, and did so with precision.

The origin of this receptor is a woman between 18 and 29 years old in good health. The chain is assembled from TRBV24-1 and TRBJ2-1, with 12 bases in between that match TRBD2. Source material: PBMCs. The sequenced DNA is TGTGCCACCAGTGATCAGACTAGCGGGAGAAGAGTAGGGTCCTACAATGAGCAGTTCTTC. Translated, it reads CATSDQTSGRRVGSYNEQFF.